Listed here are 27 T cell receptor beta chains from one sample, sequenced in a study of T cells in localized non-small cell lung cancer (dated by TCRdb to 2020 to 2021). Libraries were built with the immunoSEQ multiplex PCR assay. The clones in this table, taken by TCRdb from immuneACCESS, are in-frame only. Not every clone is retained; where verified, under half of the shortfall comes from an unresolved V gene, and the cause of the rest is unknown. For this sample there are tens of thousands of clones; just over 90% appear just once. The ten largest clones take up 7% to 9.5% of the sample. The material sequenced was peripheral blood, taken before any cancer treatment. These receptor sequences come from a female donor aged 60 or older with stage I lung adenocarcinoma.

This clone was counted once. The chain joins TRBV27 to TRBJ1-4; TRBD1 might be the D (5 bases). Trimming took 7 bases from V and 8 from J, leaving 17 bases between them. This CDR3 spans 14 amino acids. Germline CDR1 and CDR2: MNHEY and SMNVEV (reference sequence). In DNA, the CDR3 is TGTGCCAGCACTAGTGGGACGTTGGGCGAAAAACTGTTTTTT. The encoded protein is CASTSGTLGEKLFF.

The genes are TRBV7-9 and TRBJ1-4, with 8 bases lining up with TRBD1. The V and J ends lost 5 bases and 7 bases, in that order; junction bases with no gene match: 6. Germline CDR1 and CDR2: SEHNR and FQNEAQ (reference sequence). The CDR3 has 14 residues. The CDR3: CASSIRGLGEKLFF. CDR3 in DNA: TGTGCCAGCAGCATCAGGGGGCTTGGTGAAAAACTGTTTTTT.

V is TRBV28 and J is TRBJ1-2, with no clear D. CDR3 length equals 13 residues. Trimming stripped 10 bases from V and 6 bases from J, with 18 bases between. Germline V gene lookup returns CDR1 MDHEN and CDR2 SYDVKM. The CDR3 loop reads CATRSIASNGYTF. The CDR3, as DNA: TGTGCCACCCGATCTATAGCCTCTAATGGCTACACCTTC.

The rearrangement joins TRBV7-2 to TRBJ2-1; tentative D call: TRBD1 (5 bases). The CDR3 extends over 15 amino acids. Germline CDR1 is SGHTA and CDR2 is FQGNSA. V lost 3 bases and J lost 6, with 15 bases in between. The CDR3 DNA is TGTGCCAGCAGCTTCGGTGGGGCTAAGGGCAATGAGCAGTTCTTC. Encoded protein: CASSFGGAKGNEQFF.

V gene TRBV28 combines with J gene TRBJ2-7; TRBD2 is a possible D gene (6 bases). This CDR3 spans 12 amino acids. V dropped 10 bases and J dropped 2 bases, with 12 bases sitting between them. From germline, CDR1 is MDHEN and CDR2 SYDVKM. The CDR3 DNA is TGTGCCACCTGGGGAGGAACCTACGAGCAGTACTTC. It specifies CATWGGTYEQYF. The full variable domain, in which reference TRBV28 and TRBJ2-7 provide the parts outside the CDR3, is DVKVTQSSRYLVKRTGEKVFLECVQDMDHENMFWYRQDPGLGLRLIYFSYDVKMKEKGDIPEGYSVSREKKERFSLILESASTNQTSMYLCATWGGTYEQYFGPGTRLTVT.

The gene calls are TRBV19 and TRBJ1-6; D not resolved. Germline V lookup: CDR1 LNHDA, CDR2 SQIVND (reference sequence). CDR3 length equals 14 residues. V was cut by 3 bases and J by 7 bases, with 10 bases left in between. The CDR3 DNA sequence: TGTGCCAGTAGTATTGGTCAGACGAATTCACCCCTCCACTTT. It specifies CASSIGQTNSPLHF. Based on the CDR3 plus reference TRBV19 and TRBJ1-6, the full variable domain is DGGITQSPKYLFRKEGQNVTLSCEQNLNHDAMYWYRQDPGQGLRLIYYSQIVNDFQKGDIAEGYSVSREKKESFPLTVTSAQKNPTAFYLCASSIGQTNSPLHFGNGTRLTVT.

The genes are TRBV28 and TRBJ2-6; D gene unclear. CDR3 length: 14 residues. The V end was cut by 5 bases, the J end by 0 bases, with 5 bases between. CDR1 and CDR2 (germline): MDHEN, SYDVKM. The CDR3 protein is CASSQSSGANVLTF. CDR3 in DNA: TGTGCCAGCAGTCAGAGCTCTGGGGCCAACGTCCTGACTTTC.

The CDR3 loop reads CASSPSWGYTGELFF. CDR3 DNA: TGTGCCAGCAGCCCTAGTTGGGGGTACACCGGGGAGCTGTTTTTT. The chain links TRBV11-2 to TRBJ2-2, with D perhaps assigned TRBD1 or TRBD2 (5 bases each). The CDR3 spans 15 residues. The V gene lost 5 bases and the J gene lost 3 bases, with 13 bases spanning the gap. Germline V gives CDR1 SGHAT, CDR2 FQNNGV.

The J gene is TRBJ1-3, the V gene TRBV7-2, with 9 bases matching TRBD1. The CDR3 is made up of 14 amino acids. Germline CDR1 is SGHTA and CDR2 is FQGNSA. V trimming: 5 bases; J trimming: 2 bases; junction bases outside the gene matches: 1. The CDR3: CASSRDRAGNTIYF. The CDR3 coding sequence is TGTGCCAGCAGCCGGGACAGGGCTGGAAACACCATATATTTT.

This sequence joins TRBV6-5 and TRBJ2-7; a weak D match, TRBD1 (6 bases). Trimming took off 8 bases at V and 5 bases at J, with 19 bases between the two ends. The CDR3 spans 14 residues. CDR1 is MNHEY and CDR2 is SVGAGI in the germline V gene. In DNA form, the CDR3 reads TGTGCCAGCTCTGCCCGGCAGGGGTCGCACGAGCAGTACTTC. It is translated as CASSARQGSHEQYF.

In DNA, the CDR3 is TGTGCCAGCAGCTTGGGGCGGGGTGAGCAGTTCTTC. Protein sequence: CASSLGRGEQFF. The chain employs TRBV11-2 and TRBJ2-1; the D gene is possibly TRBD2 (6 bases). V dropped 3 bases and J dropped 9 bases, with 9 bases sitting between them. Germline assignment: CDR1 SGHAT and CDR2 FQNNGV. This CDR3 contains 12 residues.

The rearrangement uses TRBV7-2 and TRBJ1-1; possibly TRBD1 for D (5 bases). Germline V gene lookup returns CDR1 SGHTA and CDR2 FQGNSA. The CDR3 consists of 16 residues. Between the trimmed V and J ends, which lost 1 base and 4 bases, there was a span of 16 bases. The CDR3 nucleotides are TGTGCCAGCAGCTTAGTACCAGGGACTCAAACCACTGAAGCTTTCTTT. Translating it yields CASSLVPGTQTTEAFF.

The gene calls are TRBV19 and TRBJ1-4; TRBD1 might be the D (5 bases). V dropped 1 base and J dropped 7 bases, with 13 bases sitting between them. Germline V lookup: CDR1 LNHDA, CDR2 SQIVND (reference sequence). The CDR3 runs to 15 residues. As DNA, the CDR3 is TGTGCCAGTAGTATAGGAGGAGGGGTCAGTGAAAAACTGTTTTTT. Amino acid sequence: CASSIGGGVSEKLFF. Combining the CDR3 with reference TRBV19 and TRBJ1-4 gives the whole variable domain DGGITQSPKYLFRKEGQNVTLSCEQNLNHDAMYWYRQDPGQGLRLIYYSQIVNDFQKGDIAEGYSVSREKKESFPLTVTSAQKNPTAFYLCASSIGGGVSEKLFFGSGTQLSVL.

The J gene is TRBJ2-7, the V gene TRBV9; D unresolved. Trimming took off 4 bases at V and 6 bases at J, with 20 bases between the two ends. This CDR3 spans 15 amino acids. Germline V lookup: CDR1 SGDLS, CDR2 YYNGEE. CDR3 coding DNA: TGTGCCAGCAGCTTAGGGATCCACAGACCCCCCGAGCAGTACTTC. Its translation is CASSLGIHRPPEQYF.

The V gene is TRBV7-9, the J gene TRBJ1-4; the D is unclear. V lost 1 base, J lost 7 bases, and 10 bases lay in between. Germline assignment: CDR1 SEHNR and CDR2 FQNEAQ (reference sequence). The CDR3 runs to 14 residues. The CDR3 region has the DNA TGTGCCAGCAGCTTAGGGGGAGATTTTGAAAAACTGTTTTTT. It specifies CASSLGGDFEKLFF.

The gene calls are TRBV4-2 and TRBJ2-3; TRBD1 matches at 7 bases. V lost 3 bases to trimming and J lost 4 bases; unmatched junction nucleotides: 10. The CDR3 has 16 residues. CDR1 is LGHNA, CDR2 YNFKEQ, per germline. CDR3 region: CASSQRGQVKSDTQYF. The CDR3, as DNA: TGTGCCAGCAGCCAGCGCGGACAGGTGAAGTCAGATACGCAGTATTTT.

This clone was counted a single time. This chain joins TRBV4-1 and TRBJ1-2, with a possible D match to TRBD1 (6 bases). Trimming shortened V by 1 base and J by 2 bases, and 11 bases separated the two germline ends. The length of the CDR3 is 15 residues. Germline loops: CDR1 MGHRA, CDR2 YSYEKL. CDR3: CASSQGGARNYGYTF. In nucleotides, the CDR3 is TGCGCCAGCAGCCAAGGGGGGGCGCGAAACTATGGCTACACCTTC.

V is TRBV2 and J is TRBJ2-2; 8 nucleotides line up with TRBD1. The CDR3 has 14 residues. Trimming cost V 6 bases and J 1 base; bases outside gene matches: 1. Germline V gene lookup returns CDR1 SNHLY and CDR2 FYNNEI. DNA of the CDR3: TGTGCCAGCAGCGGACAGGGGAACACCGGGGAGCTGTTTTTT. Its protein is CASSGQGNTGELFF.

The V and J genes are TRBV19 and TRBJ2-1; the match to TRBD2 covers 7 bases. This CDR3 comprises 16 residues. Looked up from germline, CDR1 is LNHDA and CDR2 is SQIVND (reference sequence). Losses at the gene ends were 2 bases for V and 0 bases for J; bases not matched to a gene: 4. CDR3 amino acids: CASSITSASSYNEQFF. CDR3 nucleotide sequence: TGTGCCAGTAGTATAACTAGCGCGAGCTCCTACAATGAGCAGTTCTTC.

The chain is built from TRBV2 and TRBJ2-5, with no clear D. CDR3 size: 14 residues. Trimming pared 1 base from V and 9 bases from J, leaving 15 bases between. Germline lookup yields CDR1 SNHLY and CDR2 FYNNEI. For the CDR3, the DNA is TGTGCCAGCAGTGAAGACAATCGGAGCGCGGCCCAGTACTTC. Amino acid sequence: CASSEDNRSAAQYF.

The chain couples TRBV19 to TRBJ2-7; TRBD1 is a possible D gene (5 bases). Germline V gives CDR1 LNHDA, CDR2 SQIVND (reference sequence). Trimming left V 4 bases short and J 4 bases short, with 11 bases between. The CDR3 consists of 13 residues. CDR3 in DNA: TGTGCCAGTAGTAAGGGGTCCAGTTACGAGCAGTACTTC. This codes for CASSKGSSYEQYF.

In this sample, this clone turned up a few times. The chain recombines TRBV28 with TRBJ2-7; TRBD2 might be the D (5 bases). V was shortened by 3 bases and J by 4 bases, with 10 bases between the two germline ends. Germline CDR1 reads MDHEN; CDR2 reads SYDVKM. The CDR3 extends over 13 amino acids. The CDR3 protein is CASSFRPGYEQYF. In DNA form, the CDR3 reads TGTGCCAGCAGTTTCCGACCGGGATACGAGCAGTACTTC.

This clone has only one observation. The V and J genes are TRBV30 and TRBJ1-2; possible D gene TRBD1, 5 bases. The length of the CDR3 is 12 residues. V gave up 5 bases and J gave up 4 bases, with 11 bases separating them. Germline V CDR1 and CDR2: GTSNPN, SVGIG (reference sequence). DNA for the CDR3: TGTGCCTGGTCCCTCCAGGGCTATGGCTACACCTTC. As protein: CAWSLQGYGYTF. The full variable domain, with the rest looked up from reference TRBV30 and TRBJ1-2, is SQTIHQWPATLVQPVGSPLSLECTVEGTSNPNLYWYRQAAGRGLQLLFYSVGIGQISSEVPQNLSASRPQDRQFILSSKKLLLSDSGFYLCAWSLQGYGYTFGSGTRLTVV.

This sequence joins TRBV19 and TRBJ1-5; the D gene is possibly TRBD1 (6 bases). The CDR3 totals 16 residues. The ends were cut back, 3 bases at V and 4 bases at J, with 16 bases in the middle. CDR1 is LNHDA, CDR2 SQIVND, per germline (reference sequence). This CDR3 reads CASSINRAQRNQPQHF. The CDR3 region has the DNA TGTGCCAGTAGTATTAACAGGGCCCAGAGGAATCAGCCCCAGCATTTT.

This clone was seen once. The gene calls are TRBV7-9 and TRBJ2-2, with D possibly being TRBD1 or TRBD2 (5 bases each). Germline CDR1 is SEHNR and CDR2 is FQNEAQ (reference sequence). This CDR3 has 15 residues. Trimming removed 1 base from V and 2 bases from J, with 8 bases in between. CDR3 in DNA: TGTGCCAGCAGCTTAGGGGACCGTAACACCGGGGAGCTGTTTTTT. Protein: CASSLGDRNTGELFF. The full variable domain, in which reference TRBV7-9 and TRBJ2-2 provide the parts outside the CDR3, is DTGVSQNPRHKITKRGQNVTFRCDPISEHNRLYWYRQTLGQGPEFLTYFQNEAQLEKSRLLSDRFSAERPKGSFSTLEIQRTEQGDSAMYLCASSLGDRNTGELFFGEGSRLTVL.

The chain employs TRBV5-6 and TRBJ1-4; the D gene is possibly TRBD1 (5 bases). There are 15 residues in the CDR3. Trimming left V 3 bases short and J 10 bases short, with 19 bases between. Germline V lookup: CDR1 SGHDT, CDR2 YYEEEE. DNA of the CDR3: TGTGCCAGCAGCTCTCAGGGACGAGAACGCGTAAAACTGTTTTTT. This sequence encodes CASSSQGRERVKLFF.

The CDR3 region is CASSLDLPVTQYF. In DNA, the CDR3 is TGTGCCAGCAGCTTAGATCTACCCGTTACGCAGTATTTT. V usage is TRBV7-2 and J usage is TRBJ2-3; D not resolved. V was pared by 1 base and J by 8 bases, with 10 bases between. The germline CDR1 and CDR2 sequences are SGHTA and FQGNSA. The CDR3 is 13 residues long. Full variable domain (missing parts from reference TRBV7-2 and TRBJ2-3): GAGVSQSPSNKVTEKGKDVELRCDPISGHTALYWYRQSLGQGLEFLIYFQGNSAPDKSGLPSDRFSAERTGGSVSTLTIQRTQQEDSAVYLCASSLDLPVTQYFGPGTRLTVL.